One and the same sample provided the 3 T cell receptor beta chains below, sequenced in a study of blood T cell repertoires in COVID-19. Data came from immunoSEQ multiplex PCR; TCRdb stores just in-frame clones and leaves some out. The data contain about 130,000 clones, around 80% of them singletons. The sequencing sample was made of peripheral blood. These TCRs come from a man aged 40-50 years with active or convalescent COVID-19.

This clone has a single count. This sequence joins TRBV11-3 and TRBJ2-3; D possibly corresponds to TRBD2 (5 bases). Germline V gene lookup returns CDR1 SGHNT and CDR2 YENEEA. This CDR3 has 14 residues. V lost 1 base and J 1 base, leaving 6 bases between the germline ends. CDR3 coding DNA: TGTGCCAGCAGCTTAGGAGCGGGCACAGATACGCAGTATTTT. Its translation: CASSLGAGTDTQYF.

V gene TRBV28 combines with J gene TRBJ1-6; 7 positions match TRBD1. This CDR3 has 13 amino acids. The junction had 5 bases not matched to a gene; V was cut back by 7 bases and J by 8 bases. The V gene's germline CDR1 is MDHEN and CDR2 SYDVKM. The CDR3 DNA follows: TGTGCCAGCAAGGGGGCCGGTGATTCACCCCTCCACTTT. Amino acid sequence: CASKGAGDSPLHF.

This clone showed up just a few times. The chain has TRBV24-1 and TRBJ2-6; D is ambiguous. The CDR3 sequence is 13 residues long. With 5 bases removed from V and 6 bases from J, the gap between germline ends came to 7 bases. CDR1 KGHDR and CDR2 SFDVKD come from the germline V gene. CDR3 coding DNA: TGTGCCACCAGTGGACACAAGGCCAACGTCCTGACTTTC. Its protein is CATSGHKANVLTF.